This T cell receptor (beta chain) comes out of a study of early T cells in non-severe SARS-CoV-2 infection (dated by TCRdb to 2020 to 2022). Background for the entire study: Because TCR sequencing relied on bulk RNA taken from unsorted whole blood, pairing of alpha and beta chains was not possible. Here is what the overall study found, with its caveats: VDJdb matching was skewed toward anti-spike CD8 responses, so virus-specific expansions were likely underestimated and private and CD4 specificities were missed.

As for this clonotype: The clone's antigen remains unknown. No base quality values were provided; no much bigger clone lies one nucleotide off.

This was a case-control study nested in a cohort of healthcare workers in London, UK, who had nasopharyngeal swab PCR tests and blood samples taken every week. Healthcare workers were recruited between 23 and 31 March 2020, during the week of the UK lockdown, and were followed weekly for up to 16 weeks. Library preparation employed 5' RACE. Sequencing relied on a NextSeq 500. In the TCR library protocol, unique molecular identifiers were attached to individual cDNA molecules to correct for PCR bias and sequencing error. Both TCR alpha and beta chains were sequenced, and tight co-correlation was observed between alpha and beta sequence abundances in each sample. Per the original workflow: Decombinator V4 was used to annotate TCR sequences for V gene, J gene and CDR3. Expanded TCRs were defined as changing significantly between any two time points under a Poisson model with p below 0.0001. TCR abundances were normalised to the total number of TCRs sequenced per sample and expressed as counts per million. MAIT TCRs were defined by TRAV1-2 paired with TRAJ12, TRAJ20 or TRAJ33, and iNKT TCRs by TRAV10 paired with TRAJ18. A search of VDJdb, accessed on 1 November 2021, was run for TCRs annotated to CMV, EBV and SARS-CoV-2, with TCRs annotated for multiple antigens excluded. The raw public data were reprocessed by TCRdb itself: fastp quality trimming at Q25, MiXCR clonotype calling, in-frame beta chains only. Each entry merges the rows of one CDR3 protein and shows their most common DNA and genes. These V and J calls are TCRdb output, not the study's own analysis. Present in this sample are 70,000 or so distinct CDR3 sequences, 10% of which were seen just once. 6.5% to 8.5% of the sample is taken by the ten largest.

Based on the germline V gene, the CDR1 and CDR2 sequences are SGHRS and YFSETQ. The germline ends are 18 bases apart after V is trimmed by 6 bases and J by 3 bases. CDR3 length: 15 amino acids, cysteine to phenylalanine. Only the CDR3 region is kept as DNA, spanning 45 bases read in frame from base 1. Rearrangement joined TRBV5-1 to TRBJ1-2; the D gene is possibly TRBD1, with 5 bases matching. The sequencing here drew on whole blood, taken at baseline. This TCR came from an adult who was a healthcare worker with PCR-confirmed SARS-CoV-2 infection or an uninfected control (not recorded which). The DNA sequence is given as TGCGCCAGCAAATCGGATGCCGGGACGGACTATGGCTACACCTTC. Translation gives CASKSDAGTDYGYTF.